This TCR beta chain was obtained from a study of T cell clusters in autoimmune cytopenias. Study overall: A median age of 59 years and mean of roughly 56 years characterized healthy donor controls.

Germline CDR1 is DFQATT and CDR2 is SNEGSKA (reference sequence). The CDR3 has 14 amino acids. TRB was amplified by touch-down multiplex PCR, primer pools A and B combined. TCRdb re-called the multiplex PCR reads, yielding one record per CDR3 amino acid sequence without DNA. The listing records nearly 7,000 distinct CDR3 sequences. Some 40,000 genome equivalents of blood DNA were amplified for TRB. These same data were also listed under a study on T cell repertoires in aging, cancer and after chemotherapy. That source adds: Donors were grouped into six age bands spanning 30 or younger through 70 or older. In each cancer cohort, median generation probability increased across chemotherapy, suggesting thymic output rebounded.

The chain is built from TRBV20-1 and TRBJ1-6; no DNA is available, so the TRBD1 call from TCRdb remains unchecked. The TCR originated in a human donor in good health. The specimen was peripheral blood. The CDR3 loop reads CSATLDTNNSPLHF.